In its sample, the clone carrying this T cell receptor (delta chain) is medium-sized. The sample contains more than one DNA sequence encoding this CDR3. The data were taken from a study of gamma-delta chains in newborns, infants, children. On the study more broadly: Innate gammadelta T cells reportedly expand polyclonally right after birth, driven by microbial exposure, per the title.

V dropped 3 bases and J dropped 0; count of bases not matched to a gene: 19. This CDR3 contains 21 residues. Per germline, CDR1 GEAIGNYY and CDR2 EKD. TCRdb called clones from the reads again using CATT. Of 4,000 to 6,000 delta-chain clones detected, 3% to 3.5% appear once; the ten largest clones hold roughly an eighth. This receptor was obtained from a child who was a newborn, infant or young child, either healthy, febrile or measles-vaccinated (not recorded which). Sequenced: blood. V gene TRDV2 combines with J gene TRDJ2; TRDD3 aligns across 9 bases. Here the CDR3 DNA reads TGTGCCTGTGACCAATACTGGGGGGATACAAGAGGTATAGCTTTGACAGCACAACTCTTCTTT. Its protein is CACDQYWGDTRGIALTAQLFF.